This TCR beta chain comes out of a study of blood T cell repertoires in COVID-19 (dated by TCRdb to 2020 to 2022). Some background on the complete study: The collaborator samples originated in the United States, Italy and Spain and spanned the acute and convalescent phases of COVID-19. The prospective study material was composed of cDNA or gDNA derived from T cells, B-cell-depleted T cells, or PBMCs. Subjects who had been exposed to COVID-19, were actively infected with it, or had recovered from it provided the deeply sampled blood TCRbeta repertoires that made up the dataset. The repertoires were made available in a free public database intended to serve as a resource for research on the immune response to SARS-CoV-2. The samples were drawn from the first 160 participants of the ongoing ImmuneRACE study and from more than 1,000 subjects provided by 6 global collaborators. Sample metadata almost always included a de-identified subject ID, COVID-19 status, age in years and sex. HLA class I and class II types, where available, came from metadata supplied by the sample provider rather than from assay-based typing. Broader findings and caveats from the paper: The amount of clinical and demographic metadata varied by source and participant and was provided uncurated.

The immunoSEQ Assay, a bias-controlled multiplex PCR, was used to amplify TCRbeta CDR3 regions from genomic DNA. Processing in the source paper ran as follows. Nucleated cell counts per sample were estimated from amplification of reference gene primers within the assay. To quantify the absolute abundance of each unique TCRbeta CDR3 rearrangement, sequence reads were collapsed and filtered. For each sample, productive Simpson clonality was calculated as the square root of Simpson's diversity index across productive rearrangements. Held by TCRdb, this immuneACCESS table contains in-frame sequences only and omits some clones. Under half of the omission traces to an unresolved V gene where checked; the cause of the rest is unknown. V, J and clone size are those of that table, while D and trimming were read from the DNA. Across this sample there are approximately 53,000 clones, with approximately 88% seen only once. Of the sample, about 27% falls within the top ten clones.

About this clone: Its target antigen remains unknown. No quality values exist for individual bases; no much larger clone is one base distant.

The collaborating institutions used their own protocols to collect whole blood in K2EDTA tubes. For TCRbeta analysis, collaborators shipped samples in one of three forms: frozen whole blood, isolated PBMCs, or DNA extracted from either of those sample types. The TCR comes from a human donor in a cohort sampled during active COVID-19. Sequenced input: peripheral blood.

The CDR3 has the sequence CASSPQTKATGDTIYF. The DNA is as follows: TGTGCCAGCTCACCACAGACTAAGGCTACAGGGGACACCATATATTTT. This receptor chain uses TRBV18 and TRBJ1-3; 7 middle bases align to TRBD1. The germline V gene sets CDR1 to KGHSH and CDR2 to LQKENI. The CDR3 measures 16 amino acids from cysteine to phenylalanine. The entry retains the CDR3 DNA only, 48 bases that are in frame from base 1. Trimmed from V: 1 base; trimmed from J: 8 bases; junction bases lacking a gene match: 11.